These 30 T cell receptor beta chains were all obtained from the same sample, sequenced in a study of CD8 T cells in Susac syndrome. RNA, at about 0.45 to 1 ug, was reverse transcribed with random hexamers. TCRdb reanalysed the immunoSEQ multiplex PCR reads using MiXCR and keeps one entry per CDR3 protein. The data hold about 120,000 distinct CDR3 sequences, with around 95% observed a single time. Sequences were obtained from CD4+ T cells from PBMCs. Receptors were obtained from a human donor in good health.

The V call is TRBV29-1, the J call TRBJ1-2, with 7 nucleotides matching TRBD1. Trimming cost V 6 bases and J 5 bases; bases outside gene matches: 6. The CDR3 is 12 residues long. CDR1 and CDR2 (germline): SQVTM, ANQGSEA. Here the CDR3 reads CSVLTGNYGYTF. DNA for the CDR3: TGCAGCGTGCTGACAGGGAATTATGGCTACACCTTC.

The chain combines TRBV20-1 with TRBJ2-7, with D tentatively TRBD1 (6 bases). Trimming cost V 3 bases and J 0 bases, with 12 bases left between them. The CDR3 extends over 14 amino acids. The germline V gene encodes CDR1 DFQATT and CDR2 SNEGSKA (reference sequence). The CDR3 bases are TGCAGTGCTAGGGGACACCAAAGCTCCTACGAGCAGTACTTC. The encoded protein is CSARGHQSSYEQYF.

J is TRBJ2-7 and V is TRBV6-1; D gene unclear. V lost 5 bases and J lost 0, with 17 bases in between. The CDR3 is 16 residues long. The germline gives CDR1 MNHNS, CDR2 SASEGT. Here the CDR3 reads CASSRSADVLSYEQYF. Written as DNA, the CDR3 is TGTGCCAGCAGTCGGTCGGCAGACGTACTCTCCTACGAGCAGTACTTC.

The V gene is TRBV30, the J gene TRBJ2-1, with 9 bases matching TRBD2. This CDR3 has 12 amino acids. Trimming cost V 3 bases and J 13 bases; bases outside gene matches: 7. From germline, CDR1 is GTSNPN and CDR2 SVGIG (reference sequence). CDR3 nucleotide sequence: TGTGCCTGGAGCCGTGGCGGGAGGGTTCAGTTCTTC. This sequence encodes CAWSRGGRVQFF.

The rearrangement joins TRBV29-1 to TRBJ1-1, with D perhaps TRBD1 (5 bases). The CDR3 consists of 11 residues. Germline V gene sequence: CDR1 SQVTM, CDR2 ANQGSEA. V was clipped by 5 bases and J by 7 bases, with 11 bases between them. The CDR3 is CSVIGAFEAFF. The CDR3 DNA sequence: TGCAGCGTTATCGGGGCCTTTGAAGCTTTCTTT. Full variable domain (missing parts from reference TRBV29-1 and TRBJ1-1): SAVISQKPSRDICQRGTSLTIQCQVDSQVTMMFWYRQQPGQSLTLIATANQGSEATYESGFVIDKFPISRPNLTFSTLTVSNMSPEDSSIYLCSVIGAFEAFFGQGTRLTVV.

The chain uses TRBV7-9 and TRBJ2-7; D is uncertain. This CDR3 region has 12 residues. Per germline, CDR1 SEHNR and CDR2 FQNEAQ (reference sequence). Trimming cost V 5 bases and J 1 base, with 6 bases left between them. In DNA, the CDR3 is TGTGCCAGCAGCGAACGATCCTACGAGCAGTACTTC. Amino acid sequence: CASSERSYEQYF.

The chain joins TRBV3-1 to TRBJ1-5; D gene ambiguous. The CDR3 sequence is 14 residues long. The germline gives CDR1 LGHDT, CDR2 YNNKEL (reference sequence). V gave up 9 bases and J gave up 4 bases, with 16 bases separating them. CDR3 loop: CARGRYGENQPQHF. CDR3 bases: TGTGCCAGAGGCCGGTATGGAGAAAATCAGCCCCAGCATTTT. The entire variable domain, with the rest obtained from reference TRBV3-1 and TRBJ1-5, is as follows: DTAVSQTPKYLVTQMGNDKSIKCEQNLGHDTMYWYKQDSKKFLKIMFSYNNKELIINETVPNRFSPKSPDKAHLNLHINSLELGDSAVYFCARGRYGENQPQHFGDGTRLSIL.

The V call is TRBV12-3 or TRBV12-4, the J call TRBJ1-4; 9 nucleotides line up with TRBD1. Trimming at V came to 0 bases and at J to 8 bases, leaving 4 bases not matched to a gene. CDR3 length: 15 amino acids. This CDR3 reads CASSLALTGGEKLFF. CDR3 nucleotides: TGTGCCAGCAGTTTAGCGCTGACAGGGGGAGAAAAACTGTTTTTT.

This clonotype was observed once. The chain employs TRBV5-6 and TRBJ2-7; D remains ambiguous. Germline V gene data show CDR1 as SGHDT and CDR2 as YYEEEE. Trimming took 1 base from V and 4 from J, leaving 15 bases between them. The CDR3 runs to 15 residues. The CDR3 bases are TGTGCCAGCAGCTTGTGGCAGTCCTCGAGTTACGAGCAGTACTTC. It is translated as CASSLWQSSSYEQYF. The full variable domain, its missing parts supplied by reference TRBV5-6 and TRBJ2-7, is DAGVTQSPTHLIKTRGQQVTLRCSPKSGHDTVSWYQQALGQGPQFIFQYYEEEERQRGNFPDRFSGHQFPNYSSELNVNALLLGDSALYLCASSLWQSSSYEQYFGPGTRLTVT.

The genes are TRBV6-2 or TRBV6-3 and TRBJ2-5; perhaps TRBD1 as D (5 bases). The V gene lost 4 bases and the J gene lost 4 bases, with 13 bases spanning the gap. Germline CDR1 reads MNHEY; CDR2 reads SVGEGT. The CDR3 has 14 amino acids. CDR3 nucleotide sequence: TGTGCCAGCAGTTTATTCTTCCAGGGAGAGACCCAGTACTTC. Protein: CASSLFFQGETQYF.

This clonotype appeared a few times. J is TRBJ1-5 and V is TRBV7-2; tentatively, D is TRBD1 (5 bases). Germline loops: CDR1 SGHTA, CDR2 FQGNSA. The CDR3 extends over 13 amino acids. Trimming stripped 4 bases from V and 7 bases from J, with 11 bases between. CDR3 nucleotide sequence: TGTGCCAGCAGCTCGGTCCGGGGCCAGCCCCAGCATTTT. Translated, it gives CASSSVRGQPQHF.

The CDR3 sequence is CASSLSAVPTDTQYF. The CDR3 nucleotides are TGCGCCAGCAGCTTATCCGCGGTCCCCACAGATACGCAGTATTTT. The chain links TRBV5-1 to TRBJ2-3; D remains ambiguous. The germline V gene encodes CDR1 SGHRS and CDR2 YFSETQ. CDR3 length: 15 amino acids. V lost 2 bases and J lost 2, with 12 bases in between.

V gene TRBV3-1 combines with J gene TRBJ1-2; D is ambiguous. The CDR3 spans 14 residues. The ends were cut back, 2 bases at V and 2 bases at J, with 9 bases in the middle. CDR1 is LGHDT and CDR2 is YNNKEL in the germline V gene (reference sequence). CDR3 sequence (DNA): TGTGCCAGCAGCCAAAGTACAGTGAACTATGGCTACACCTTC. As protein: CASSQSTVNYGYTF.

This clonotype was seen more than once but under ten times. The rearrangement joins TRBV12-3 or TRBV12-4 to TRBJ2-3; D is undetermined. This CDR3 spans 12 amino acids. Trimming shortened V by 4 bases and J by 6 bases, and 8 bases separated the two germline ends. In nucleotides, the CDR3 is TGTGCCAGCAGTTCGCTTGGGGATACGCAGTATTTT. Its translation: CASSSLGDTQYF.

The V call is TRBV5-1, the J call TRBJ2-3, with 8 bases fitting TRBD1. Germline CDR1 is SGHRS and CDR2 is YFSETQ. The CDR3 runs to 16 residues. With 3 bases clipped from V and 3 bases from J, the junction kept 9 bases outside the gene matches. This CDR3 reads CASSSPSGTGTDTQYF. The CDR3 nucleotides read TGCGCCAGCAGCTCACCATCCGGGACAGGTACAGATACGCAGTATTTT.

The chain employs TRBV6-2 or TRBV6-3 and TRBJ2-7, with D unresolved. Germline CDR1 reads MNHEY; CDR2 reads SVGEGT. Trimming pared 3 bases from V and 7 bases from J, leaving 4 bases between. This CDR3 has 10 residues. CDR3: CASSYPEQYF. CDR3 coding DNA: TGTGCCAGCAGTTATCCGGAGCAGTACTTC.

CDR3 sequence reads: CASSDRDTGELFF. The CDR3 nucleotides are TGTGCCAGCAGTGATCGAGACACCGGGGAGCTGTTTTTT. The V and J genes are TRBV6-6 and TRBJ2-2; D is unresolved. Trimming removed 5 bases from V and 3 bases from J, with 7 bases in between. Per the germline V gene, CDR1 is MNHNY and CDR2 is SVGAGI (reference sequence). CDR3 length equals 13 residues.

The chain uses TRBV5-1 and TRBJ2-7; weak D call: TRBD2 (5 bases). From germline, CDR1 is SGHRS and CDR2 YFSETQ. Trimming removed 1 base from V and 0 bases from J, with 11 bases in between. This CDR3 region has 15 residues. DNA of the CDR3: TGCGCCAGCAGCTTGACTAGTACCAGCTCCTACGAGCAGTACTTC. Protein product: CASSLTSTSSYEQYF.

CDR3 sequence (DNA): TGCGCCAGCAGCTTCCAACAGGGCCAAGAGACCCAGTACTTC. As protein: CASSFQQGQETQYF. This chain uses TRBV5-1 with TRBJ2-5; D possibly corresponds to TRBD1 (6 bases). CDR3 length equals 14 residues. Per the germline V gene, CDR1 is SGHRS and CDR2 is YFSETQ. Trimming left V 2 bases short and J 1 base short, with 9 bases between.

This chain links TRBV28 with TRBJ2-5; 7 bases are a match to TRBD1. Germline V CDR1 and CDR2: MDHEN, SYDVKM. CDR3 length equals 13 residues. With V trimmed by 7 bases and J by 7 bases, 9 bases remained unmatched. The CDR3: CASTTTGWVTQYF. In DNA form, the CDR3 reads TGTGCCAGCACCACGACAGGGTGGGTGACCCAGTACTTC.

The chain links TRBV7-3 to TRBJ1-1; D is uncertain. V was cut by 0 bases and J by 8 bases, with 10 bases left in between. CDR1 is SGHTA and CDR2 is FQGTGA in the germline V gene. The CDR3 covers 13 residues. The CDR3 region is CASSLTFAGEAFF. In DNA, the CDR3 is TGTGCCAGCAGCTTAACGTTCGCCGGGGAAGCTTTCTTT.

This rearrangement joins TRBV13 to TRBJ2-1; 7 positions match TRBD2. The germline CDR1 and CDR2 sequences are PRHDT and FYEKMQ (reference sequence). The V segment lost 5 bases and the J segment 7 bases; nucleotides outside the gene matches: 8. The CDR3 length is 14 residues. CDR3 sequence reads: CASSRRRERNEQFF. CDR3 DNA: TGTGCCAGCAGCCGCCGGCGGGAGAGGAATGAGCAGTTCTTC.

J is TRBJ2-2 and V is TRBV20-1, with D unresolved. The CDR3 is made up of 15 amino acids. The germline V gene encodes CDR1 DFQATT and CDR2 SNEGSKA (reference sequence). V was trimmed by 3 bases and J by 5 bases, leaving 16 bases between them. The CDR3 DNA reads as TGCAGTGCTAGCGGTCGCACCCCCGGGACCGGGGAGCTGTTTTTT. This codes for CSASGRTPGTGELFF.

The gene calls are TRBV12-3 or TRBV12-4 and TRBJ2-2; D remains unclear. Trimming pared 1 base from V and 6 bases from J, leaving 9 bases between. The CDR3 spans 14 residues. The CDR3 loop reads CASSLVRAAGELFF. The CDR3 coding sequence is TGTGCCAGCAGTTTAGTTCGCGCCGCCGGGGAGCTGTTTTTT.

The CDR3 loop is CSSGLRLATGNEQFF. CDR3 sequence (DNA): TGCAGCTCGGGGCTCCGGCTAGCGACGGGCAATGAGCAGTTCTTC. The rearrangement joins TRBV29-1 to TRBJ2-1, with D possibly matching TRBD2 (6 bases). Germline CDR1 is SQVTM and CDR2 is ANQGSEA. This CDR3 spans 15 amino acids. The V and J ends lost 8 bases and 6 bases respectively, with 23 bases between them.

The rearrangement links TRBV30 to TRBJ1-4; TRBD1 matches at 8 bases. Germline V lookup: CDR1 GTSNPN, CDR2 SVGIG (reference sequence). With V trimmed by 2 bases and J by 4 bases, 3 bases remained unmatched. The CDR3 has 14 residues. CDR3 amino acids: CAWSTGGGNEKLFF. In DNA form, the CDR3 reads TGTGCCTGGAGTACAGGGGGTGGTAATGAAAAACTGTTTTTT.

This chain uses TRBV7-3 with TRBJ1-6, with 8 bases matching TRBD1. The CDR3 length is 15 residues. V dropped 2 bases and J dropped 10; count of bases not matched to a gene: 7. Germline CDR1 is SGHTA and CDR2 is FQGTGA. This CDR3 is CASSLSGQGASPLHF. Here the CDR3 DNA reads TGTGCCAGCAGCTTATCCGGACAGGGTGCGTCACCCCTCCACTTT.

The genes are TRBV7-3 and TRBJ2-7; D perhaps matches TRBD1 (6 bases). This CDR3 region has 14 residues. Trimming took 5 bases from V and 5 from J, leaving 16 bases between them. The germline V gene encodes CDR1 SGHTA and CDR2 FQGTGA. The CDR3 is CASSNRDNWNEQYF. In DNA, the CDR3 is TGTGCCAGCAGCAACCGGGACAACTGGAACGAGCAGTACTTC.

The J gene is TRBJ2-1, the V gene TRBV7-6, with 9 bases matching TRBD2. Germline CDR1 reads SGHVS; CDR2 reads FNYEAQ. With 5 bases clipped from V and 7 bases from J, the junction kept 21 bases outside the gene matches. The CDR3 loop spans 19 amino acids. CDR3: CASSPTREGYSLLGNEQFF. The CDR3, as DNA: TGTGCCAGCAGCCCGACGCGGGAGGGTTATAGTTTGTTAGGAAATGAGCAGTTCTTC. Together with reference TRBV7-6 and TRBJ2-1, the CDR3 gives the full variable domain: GAGVSQSPRYKVTKRGQDVALRCDPISGHVSLYWYRQALGQGPEFLTYFNYEAQQDKSGLPNDRFSAERPEGSISTLTIQRTEQRDSAMYRCASSPTREGYSLLGNEQFFGPGTRLTVL.

J is TRBJ2-1 and V is TRBV20-1, with a tentative D call TRBD2 (6 bases). CDR1 DFQATT and CDR2 SNEGSKA come from the germline V gene (reference sequence). This CDR3 spans 13 amino acids. V was clipped by 3 bases and J by 3 bases, with 9 bases between them. In nucleotides, the CDR3 is TGCAGTGCTAGCGGGAGATTCTACAATGAGCAGTTCTTC. Its translation: CSASGRFYNEQFF.